This T cell receptor beta chain emerged from a study of blood T cell repertoires in COVID-19. Per germline, CDR1 LGHDT and CDR2 YNNKEL (reference sequence). With 4 bases clipped from V and 3 bases from J, the junction kept 8 bases outside the gene matches. CDR3 length equals 15 residues. In Seattle, patients joined the study during active infection and were tracked longitudinally. Assay: immunoSEQ multiplex PCR; the TCRdb copy retains only in-frame clones and omits some. Of roughly 410,000 clones listed, about 90% are singletons. The receptor's source is a woman between 55 and 75 years old with COVID-19, enrolled during active disease. The sequencing input was peripheral blood. V is TRBV3-1 (or the pseudogene TRBV3-2) and J is TRBJ2-7; 8 bases are shared with TRBD2. This CDR3 is CASSLTARGDYEQYF. CDR3 sequence (DNA): TGTGCCAGCAGCCTAACGGCGCGGGGGGACTACGAGCAGTACTTC.